Below are 14 T cell receptor beta chains sequenced from a single sample in a study of blood T cell repertoires in COVID-19. Method: immunoSEQ multiplex PCR; TCRdb's copy keeps in-frame clones and lacks some. In the table there are a few hundred thousand clones, roughly 85% of which are singletons. Source material: peripheral blood. These receptors all stem from a woman between 18 and 29 years old with acute or convalescent COVID-19.

This chain connects TRBV6-5 to TRBJ2-2; no clear D gene. This CDR3 region has 14 residues. Trimming cost V 6 bases and J 3 bases, with 11 bases left between them. Per the germline V gene, CDR1 is MNHEY and CDR2 is SVGAGI. CDR3 coding DNA: TGTGCCAGCAGCGCGTTTGAGTACACCGGGGAGCTGTTTTTT. It codes for CASSAFEYTGELFF.

This clone turned up a few times. The chain recombines TRBV5-1 with TRBJ2-7; possible D gene TRBD2, 5 bases. CDR1 and CDR2 (germline): SGHRS, YFSETQ. The CDR3 contains 12 residues. V dropped 5 bases and J dropped 8 bases, with 14 bases sitting between them. CDR3 protein: CASRSRANKQYF. Here the CDR3 DNA reads TGCGCCAGCAGGTCGAGGGCCAACAAGCAGTACTTC. Combining the CDR3 with reference TRBV5-1 and TRBJ2-7 gives the whole variable domain KAGVTQTPRYLIKTRGQQVTLSCSPISGHRSVSWYQQTPGQGLQFLFEYFSETQRNKGNFPGRFSGRQFSNSRSEMNVSTLELGDSALYLCASRSRANKQYFGPGTRLTVT.

This clone turned up a few times. This sequence joins TRBV29-1 and TRBJ1-2; possibly TRBD1 for D (6 bases). Trimming shortened V by 5 bases and J by 3 bases, and 10 bases separated the two germline ends. CDR1 and CDR2 (germline): SQVTM, ANQGSEA. The length of the CDR3 is 12 residues. The CDR3: CSVRQADYGYTF. DNA for the CDR3: TGCAGCGTTCGACAGGCCGACTATGGCTACACCTTC.

The chain is built from TRBV25-1 and TRBJ2-7, with D maybe TRBD1 (6 bases). Trimming cost V 3 bases and J 3 bases, with 12 bases left between them. The CDR3 consists of 14 residues. CDR1 and CDR2 from the germline V gene are MGHDK and SYGVNS. The CDR3 region is CASSDWDNNYEQYF. The CDR3 bases are TGTGCCAGCAGTGACTGGGACAACAACTACGAGCAGTACTTC.

Regarding this clone: Other DNA sequences in this specimen translate into the identical CDR3. V gene TRBV28 combines with J gene TRBJ2-7; 11 positions agree with TRBD2. CDR3 length equals 15 residues. Trimming removed 6 bases from V and 3 bases from J; junction bases left unmatched: 7. Germline loops: CDR1 MDHEN, CDR2 SYDVKM. The CDR3 DNA reads TGTGCCAGCAGCTCTCTAGCGGGGGGCCGCTACGAGCAGTACTTC. Its protein product is CASSSLAGGRYEQYF.

This clone was observed at least ten times. The genes are TRBV29-1 and TRBJ1-1; 7 bases fit TRBD1. Germline trimming cut 4 bases from V and 5 bases from J; bases unmatched to any gene: 7. CDR1 is SQVTM and CDR2 is ANQGSEA in the germline V gene. The CDR3 has 13 residues. Written as DNA, the CDR3 is TGCAGCGTTGGGACAGGTTCAGGGACTGAAGCTTTCTTT. Amino acid sequence: CSVGTGSGTEAFF.

The J gene is TRBJ1-2, the V gene TRBV4-3; D is uncertain. The germline CDR1 and CDR2 sequences are LGHNA and YSLEER. The ends were cut back, 1 base at V and 2 bases at J, with 11 bases in the middle. There are 15 residues in the CDR3. The CDR3 DNA is TGCGCCAGCAGCCAAGTCAAGCTTCCAAACTATGGCTACACCTTC. It codes for CASSQVKLPNYGYTF.

The chain has TRBV10-1 and TRBJ2-3; 8 bases line up with TRBD2. The CDR3 is made up of 18 amino acids. The junction had 20 bases not matched to a gene; V was cut back by 8 bases and J by 4 bases. CDR1 and CDR2 from the germline V gene are WNHNN and SYGVQD (reference sequence). The CDR3 DNA sequence: TGCGCCAGCCTAGGCTTAGCGGGGAGATCGTTGAGGGCAGATACGCAGTATTTT. Translated, it gives CASLGLAGRSLRADTQYF.

The chain combines TRBV9 with TRBJ2-1, with 7 positions matching TRBD1. Germline trimming cut 0 bases from V and 1 base from J; bases unmatched to any gene: 1. CDR3 length: 15 residues. Germline V gene sequence: CDR1 SGDLS, CDR2 YYNGEE. The CDR3 DNA reads as TGTGCCAGCAGCGTAGAGGGACAGTCCTACAATGAGCAGTTCTTC. Translating gives CASSVEGQSYNEQFF.

The chain is built from TRBV7-3 and TRBJ2-1, with D perhaps matching TRBD2 (6 bases). Germline V gives CDR1 SGHTA, CDR2 FQGTGA. The CDR3 consists of 16 residues. V shed 5 bases and J shed 4 bases, with 18 bases lying between them. The CDR3 spells CASSAQSPGVYNEQFF. CDR3 nucleotides: TGTGCCAGCAGCGCACAATCCCCGGGGGTATACAATGAGCAGTTCTTC.

V is TRBV28 and J is TRBJ2-1, with D possibly being TRBD2 (5 bases). The germline gives CDR1 MDHEN, CDR2 SYDVKM. V was cut by 5 bases and J by 0 bases, with 14 bases left in between. The CDR3 has 16 residues. The CDR3 reads CASSPPRVGSYNEQFF. The CDR3 DNA is TGTGCCAGCAGTCCGCCGAGGGTAGGCTCCTACAATGAGCAGTTCTTC.

This clone was seen once. The chain combines TRBV25-1 with TRBJ2-5; 7 positions agree with TRBD2. After removal of 4 bases from V and 4 bases from J, the junction contained 6 bases not matched to a gene. The CDR3 loop spans 14 amino acids. Germline V gene data show CDR1 as MGHDK and CDR2 as SYGVNS. CDR3 loop: CASSVGGILETQYF. In nucleotides, the CDR3 is TGTGCCAGCAGTGTGGGGGGGATCTTAGAGACCCAGTACTTC.

The chain links TRBV29-1 to TRBJ1-6, with a possible D match to TRBD1 (5 bases). Germline V gene data show CDR1 as SQVTM and CDR2 as ANQGSEA. This CDR3 contains 13 residues. V dropped 5 bases and J dropped 7 bases, with 12 bases sitting between them. CDR3 residues: CSVRSQENSPLHF. As DNA, the CDR3 is TGCAGCGTTAGATCACAGGAGAATTCACCCCTCCACTTT.

This clone is a singleton in its sample. This chain uses TRBV7-2 with TRBJ1-2, with 7 bases that match TRBD1. V was pared by 5 bases and J by 7 bases, with 13 bases of the junction left unmatched. Germline assignment: CDR1 SGHTA and CDR2 FQGNSA. The CDR3 is 15 residues long. CDR3 amino acids: CASSDRDGVVGGYTF. For the CDR3, the DNA is TGTGCCAGCAGCGACAGGGATGGCGTGGTGGGTGGCTACACCTTC.